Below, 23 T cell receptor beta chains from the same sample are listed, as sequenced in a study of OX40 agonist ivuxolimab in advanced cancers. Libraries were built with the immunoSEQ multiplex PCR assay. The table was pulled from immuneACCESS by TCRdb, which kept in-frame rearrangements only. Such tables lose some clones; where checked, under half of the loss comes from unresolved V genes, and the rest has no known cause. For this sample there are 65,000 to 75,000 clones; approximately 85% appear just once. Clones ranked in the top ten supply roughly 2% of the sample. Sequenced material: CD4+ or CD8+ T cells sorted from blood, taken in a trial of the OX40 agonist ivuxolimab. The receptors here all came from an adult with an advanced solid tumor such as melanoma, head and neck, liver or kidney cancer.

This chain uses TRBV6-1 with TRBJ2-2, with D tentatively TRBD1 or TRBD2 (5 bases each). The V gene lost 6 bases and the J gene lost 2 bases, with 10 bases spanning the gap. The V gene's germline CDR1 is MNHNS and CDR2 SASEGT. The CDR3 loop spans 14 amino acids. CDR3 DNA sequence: TGTGCCAGCAGCGGGACCCGTAACACCGGGGAGCTGTTTTTT. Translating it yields CASSGTRNTGELFF.

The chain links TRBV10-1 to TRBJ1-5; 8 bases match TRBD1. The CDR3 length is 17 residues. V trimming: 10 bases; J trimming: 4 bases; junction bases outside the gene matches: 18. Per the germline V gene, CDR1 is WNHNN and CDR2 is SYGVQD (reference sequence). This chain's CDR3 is CANGSPPGGTGNQPQHF. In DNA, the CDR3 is TGCGCCAACGGATCGCCCCCGGGGGGGACAGGTAATCAGCCCCAGCATTTT.

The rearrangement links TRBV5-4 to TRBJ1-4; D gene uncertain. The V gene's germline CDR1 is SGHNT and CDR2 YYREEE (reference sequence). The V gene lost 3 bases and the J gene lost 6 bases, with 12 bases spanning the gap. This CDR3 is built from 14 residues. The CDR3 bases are TGTGCCAGCAGCTCAGAAGAGAGTTATGAAAAACTGTTTTTT. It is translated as CASSSEESYEKLFF.

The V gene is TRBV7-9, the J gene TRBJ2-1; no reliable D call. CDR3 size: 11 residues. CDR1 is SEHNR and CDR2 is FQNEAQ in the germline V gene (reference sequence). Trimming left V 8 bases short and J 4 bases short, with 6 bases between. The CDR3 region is CASESYNEQFF. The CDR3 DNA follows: TGTGCCAGCGAAAGTTACAATGAGCAGTTCTTC.

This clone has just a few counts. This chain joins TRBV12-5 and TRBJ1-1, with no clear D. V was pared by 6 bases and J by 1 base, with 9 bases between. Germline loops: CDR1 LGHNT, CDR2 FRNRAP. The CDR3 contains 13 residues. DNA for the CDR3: TGTGCTAGTGGCCGCTCGCCGAACACTGAAGCTTTCTTT. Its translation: CASGRSPNTEAFF.

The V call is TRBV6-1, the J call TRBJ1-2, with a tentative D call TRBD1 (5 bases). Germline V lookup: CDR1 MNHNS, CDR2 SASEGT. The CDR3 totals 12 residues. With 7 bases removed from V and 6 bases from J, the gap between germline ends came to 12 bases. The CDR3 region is CASMGTADGYTF. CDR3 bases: TGTGCCAGCATGGGGACTGCGGATGGCTACACCTTC.

This CDR3 is CASSLVRTALSNQPQHF. CDR3 nucleotides: TGTGCCAGCAGCTTGGTTCGAACAGCACTTAGCAATCAGCCCCAGCATTTT. The chain employs TRBV5-8 and TRBJ1-5; D unresolved. Germline CDR1 reads SGHTS; CDR2 reads YDEGEE. The CDR3 is 17 residues long. The V end was cut by 0 bases, the J end by 0 bases, with 13 bases between.

DNA of the CDR3: TGCAGCGTTGAAGATCTGGGGAGCGAGCAGTACTTC. Translated, it gives CSVEDLGSEQYF. The chain links TRBV29-1 to TRBJ2-5, with a possible D match to TRBD2 (5 bases). The closer fit of TRBJ2-7 to the DNA end suggests the J call may be wrong. Germline assignment: CDR1 SQVTM and CDR2 ANQGSEA. This CDR3 has 12 amino acids.

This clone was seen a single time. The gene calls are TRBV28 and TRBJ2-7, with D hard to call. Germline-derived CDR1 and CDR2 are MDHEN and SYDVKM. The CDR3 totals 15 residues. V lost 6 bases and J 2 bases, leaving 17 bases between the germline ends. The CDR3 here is CASRPTGGATYEQYF. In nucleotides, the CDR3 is TGTGCCAGCAGACCGACTGGCGGAGCGACCTACGAGCAGTACTTC.

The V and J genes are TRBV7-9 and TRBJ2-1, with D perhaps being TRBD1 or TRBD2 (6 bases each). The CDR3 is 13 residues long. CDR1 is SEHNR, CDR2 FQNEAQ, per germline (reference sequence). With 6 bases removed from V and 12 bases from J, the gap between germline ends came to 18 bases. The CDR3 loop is CASRSEGGLLQFF. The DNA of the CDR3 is TGTGCCAGCAGATCGGAGGGGGGCCTGCTGCAGTTCTTC.

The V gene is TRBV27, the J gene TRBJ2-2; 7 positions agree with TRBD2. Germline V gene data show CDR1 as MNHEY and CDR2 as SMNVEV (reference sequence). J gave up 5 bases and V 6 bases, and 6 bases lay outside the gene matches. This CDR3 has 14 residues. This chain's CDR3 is CASSRLAATGELFF. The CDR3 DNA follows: TGTGCCAGCAGCCGACTAGCAGCTACCGGGGAGCTGTTTTTT.

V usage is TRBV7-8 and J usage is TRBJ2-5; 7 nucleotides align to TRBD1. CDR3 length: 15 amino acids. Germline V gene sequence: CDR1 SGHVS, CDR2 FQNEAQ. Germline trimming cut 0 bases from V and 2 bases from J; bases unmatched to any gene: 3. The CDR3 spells CASSLASGQQETQYF. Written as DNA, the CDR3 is TGTGCCAGCAGCTTAGCGTCGGGACAGCAAGAGACCCAGTACTTC. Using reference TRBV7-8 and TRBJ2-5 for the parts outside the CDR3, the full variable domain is GAGVSQSPRYKVAKRGQDVALRCDPISGHVSLFWYQQALGQGPEFLTYFQNEAQLDKSGLPSDRFFAERPEGSVSTLKIQRTQQEDSAVYLCASSLASGQQETQYFGPGTRLLVL.

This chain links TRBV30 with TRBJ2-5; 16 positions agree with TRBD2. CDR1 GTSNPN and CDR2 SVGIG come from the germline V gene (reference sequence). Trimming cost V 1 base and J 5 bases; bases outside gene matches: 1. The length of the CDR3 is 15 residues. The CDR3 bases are TGTGCCTGGAGTGGGGGACTAGCGGGAGGGGAGACCCAGTACTTC. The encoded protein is CAWSGGLAGGETQYF.

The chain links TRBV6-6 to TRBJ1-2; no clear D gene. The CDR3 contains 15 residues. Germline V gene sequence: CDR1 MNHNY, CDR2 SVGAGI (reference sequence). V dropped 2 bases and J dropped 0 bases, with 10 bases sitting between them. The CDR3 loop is CASSYGRLSNYGYTF. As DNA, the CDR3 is TGTGCCAGCAGTTACGGGAGGCTATCTAACTATGGCTACACCTTC.

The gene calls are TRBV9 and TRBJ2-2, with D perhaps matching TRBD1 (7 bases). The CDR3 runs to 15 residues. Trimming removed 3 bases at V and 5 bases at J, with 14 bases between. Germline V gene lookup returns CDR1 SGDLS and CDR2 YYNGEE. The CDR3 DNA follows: TGTGCCAGCAGCGAGTCAGGGGGGTGGACCGGGGAGCTGTTTTTT. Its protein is CASSESGGWTGELFF.

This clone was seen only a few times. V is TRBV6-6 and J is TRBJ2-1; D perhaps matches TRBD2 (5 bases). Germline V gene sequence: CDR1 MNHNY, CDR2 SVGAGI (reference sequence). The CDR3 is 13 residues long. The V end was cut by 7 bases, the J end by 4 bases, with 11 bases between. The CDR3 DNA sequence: TGTGCCAGCATCAAAGGAGGATACAATGAGCAGTTCTTC. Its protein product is CASIKGGYNEQFF.

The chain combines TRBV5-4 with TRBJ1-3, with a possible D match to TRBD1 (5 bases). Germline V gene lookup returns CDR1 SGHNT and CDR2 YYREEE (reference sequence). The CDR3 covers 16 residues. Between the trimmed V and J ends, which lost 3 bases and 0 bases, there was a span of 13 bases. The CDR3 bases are TGTGCCAGCAGCTCCAAGTCGGGGGGCTCTGGAAACACCATATATTTT. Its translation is CASSSKSGGSGNTIYF.

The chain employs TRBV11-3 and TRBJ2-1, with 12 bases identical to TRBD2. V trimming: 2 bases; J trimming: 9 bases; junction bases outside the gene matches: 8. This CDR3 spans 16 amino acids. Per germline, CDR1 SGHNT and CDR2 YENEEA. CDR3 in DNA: TGTGCCAGCAGCTTAAGACTAGCGGGAGATCAGGGTGAGCAGTTCTTC. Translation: CASSLRLAGDQGEQFF.

The CDR3 nucleotides are TGTGCCAGCAGCCCCCGGGCGGGAGAAGATAACAGTGAGCAGTTCTTC. It encodes CASSPRAGEDNSEQFF. The rearrangement uses TRBV11-2 and TRBJ2-1; TRBD2 agrees at 7 bases. Germline loops: CDR1 SGHAT, CDR2 FQNNGV. This CDR3 is built from 16 residues. Trimming removed 5 bases from V and 9 bases from J; junction bases left unmatched: 16.

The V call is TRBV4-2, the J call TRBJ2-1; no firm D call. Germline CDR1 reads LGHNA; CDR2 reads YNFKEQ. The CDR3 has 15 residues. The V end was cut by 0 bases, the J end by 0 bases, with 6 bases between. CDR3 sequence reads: CASSQEDASYNEQFF. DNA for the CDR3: TGTGCCAGCAGCCAAGAGGACGCCTCCTACAATGAGCAGTTCTTC.

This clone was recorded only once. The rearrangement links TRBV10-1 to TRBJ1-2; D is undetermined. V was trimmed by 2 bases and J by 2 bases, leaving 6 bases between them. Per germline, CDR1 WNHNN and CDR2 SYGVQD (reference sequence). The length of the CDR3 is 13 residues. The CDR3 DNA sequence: TGCGCCAGCAGTGAGAAACCGAACTATGGCTACACCTTC. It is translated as CASSEKPNYGYTF.

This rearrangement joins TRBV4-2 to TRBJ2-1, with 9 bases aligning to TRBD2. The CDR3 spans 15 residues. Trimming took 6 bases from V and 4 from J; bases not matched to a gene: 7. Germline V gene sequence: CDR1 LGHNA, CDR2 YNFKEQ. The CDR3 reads CASRPSLAGYNEQFF. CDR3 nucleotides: TGTGCCAGCAGACCAAGCCTAGCGGGATACAATGAGCAGTTCTTC.

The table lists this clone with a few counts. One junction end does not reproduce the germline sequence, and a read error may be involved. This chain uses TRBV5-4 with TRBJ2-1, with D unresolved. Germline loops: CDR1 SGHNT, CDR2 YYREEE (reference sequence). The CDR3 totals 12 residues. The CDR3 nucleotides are TGTGCCAGCAGTCAAGGGCCCAGTTATTGGGTCTTC. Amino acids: CASSQGPSYWVF.